One TCR beta chain is described in this entry. The antigen is undetermined. These data belong to a study of T cells after yellow fever vaccination. Study at large: The SMART-Seq v4 Ultra Low Input method served to prepare the low-cell-number fractions. Findings of the study overall: Re-detected after boosting: most primary clones, about 96% of CD4 and about 85% of CD8. High-abundance clonotypes from the bulk population could contaminate FACS-sorted repertoires.

Researchers made TCR cDNA using 5'RACE template switching, and this step added a universal primer site and UMIs. TCRdb ran MiXCR on the 5' RACE reads and lists one entry per CDR3 protein. The sample contains a few hundred thousand distinct CDR3 sequences, less than 20% of which appear only once. Germline assignment: CDR1 LNHNV and CDR2 YYDKDF (reference sequence). V lost 0 bases, J lost 0 bases, and 6 bases lay in between. There are 15 residues in the CDR3. The J gene is TRBJ2-1, the V gene TRBV15; D not resolved. The material was PBMCs, obtained 5 days after the first yellow fever vaccination. The sequence was collected from a man aged 18 to 29 who received the YFV17D yellow fever vaccine. The CDR3 region has the DNA TGTGCCACCAGCAGAGAAGACTCCTCCTACAATGAGCAGTTCTTC. This sequence encodes CATSREDSSYNEQFF.